The rows below give T cell receptor beta chains drawn from one sample of a study of cytomegalovirus exposure and HLA in healthy donors. Sequencing used immunoSEQ multiplex PCR; TCRdb keeps in-frame clones, though not all of them. The profile covers about 67,000 clones, with around three quarters appearing a single time and about 4.1% taken by the ten largest. Sequencing was performed on PBMCs. These receptor sequences come from a woman aged 25-40 years in good health and CMV-seronegative. The CDR3 runs from the conserved cysteine through the conserved F or W. A D gene is named only where the DNA matches it firmly. Where a row states a size, it is once, few, many or the class of an expanded clone; other rows omit it.

CDR3 DNA | CDR3 protein | clone size | CDR3 length | V gene | D gene | J gene
TGTGCCAGCAGTCTGGGACAGGGAATCTACAATGAGCAGTTCTTC | CASSLGQGIYNEQFF | . | 15 | TRBV2 | TRBD1 | TRBJ2-1
TGTGCCTGGAGTTTTGGGGGCCCTAATGAAAAACTGTTTTTT | CAWSFGGPNEKLFF | . | 14 | TRBV30 | . | TRBJ1-4
TGTGCCAGCAGCGCAAACCTAAGTGGAGGAAAACTGTTTTTT | CASSANLSGGKLFF | . | 14 | TRBV9 | . | TRBJ1-4
TGTGCCAGTAGTAGGGGACAGTTCGGTCAGCCCCAGCATTTT | CASSRGQFGQPQHF | . | 14 | TRBV19 | TRBD1 | TRBJ1-5
TGCGCCAGCAGCCAAGATGCGGGCGGAATTAGCTCCTACGAGCAGTACTTC | CASSQDAGGISSYEQYF | . | 17 | TRBV4-3 | . | TRBJ2-7
TGTGCCAGCAAGAATCAGGGGAAGAACACTGAAGCTTTCTTT | CASKNQGKNTEAFF | once | 14 | TRBV6-1 | . | TRBJ1-1
TGTGCCAGCAGCTTGGGGGGACAGGGTAATGGCTACACCTTC | CASSLGGQGNGYTF | . | 14 | TRBV5-4 | TRBD1 | TRBJ1-2
TGTGCCAGCAGTGCGCAGGGGGCAAAGCAAGAGACCCAGTACTTC | CASSAQGAKQETQYF | once | 15 | TRBV2 | TRBD1 | TRBJ2-5
TGTGCCAGCAGCTTAGCCGACAGGGGAACTAATGAAAAACTGTTTTTT | CASSLADRGTNEKLFF | . | 16 | TRBV13 | TRBD1 | TRBJ1-4
TGCGCCAGCAGTGAAGTGGACAGCAATCTGCCATACTTC | CASSEVDSNLPYF | . | 13 | TRBV10-1 | . | TRBJ1-2
TGCGCCAGCAGCTCCGCGTGGGAGGGGGATACGCAGTATTTT | CASSSAWEGDTQYF | few | 14 | TRBV5-1 | TRBD2 | TRBJ2-3
TGTGCCAGCAGTTTTAGCCCCATAACTGAAGCTTTCTTT | CASSFSPITEAFF | . | 13 | TRBV27 | . | TRBJ1-1
TGCGCCAGCAGCTTGGGCAGGGCTAACATGAACACTGAAGCTTTCTTT | CASSLGRANMNTEAFF | . | 16 | TRBV5-1 | . | TRBJ1-1
TGTGCCAGTACCCAAGACAGGGGGCGAAATTCACCCCTCCACTTT | CASTQDRGRNSPLHF | . | 15 | TRBV19 | TRBD1 | TRBJ1-6
TGTGCCAGCAGCACGAACAGGGTGAGGGAGACCCAGTACTTC | CASSTNRVRETQYF | few | 14 | TRBV11-2 | . | TRBJ2-5
TGTGCCAGCAGCGCTCAGGGGGTGGATCAGCCCCAGCATTTT | CASSAQGVDQPQHF | once | 14 | TRBV2 | TRBD1 | TRBJ1-5
TGTGCCAGCACCGAGCCCGGGACAGAGTACAACTATGGCTACACCTTC | CASTEPGTEYNYGYTF | . | 16 | TRBV2 | TRBD1 | TRBJ1-2
TGTGCCTGGATGAGGGACTATCTTAGCTCCTACAATGAGCAGTTCTTC | CAWMRDYLSSYNEQFF | . | 16 | TRBV30 | TRBD2 | TRBJ2-1
TGTGCCACCAGCGCGGGACAGGCCTACAATGAGCAGTTCTTC | CATSAGQAYNEQFF | . | 14 | TRBV15 | TRBD1 | TRBJ2-1
TGTGCCAGCAGCTTAGCAGGGGCCGATCAGCCCCAGCATTTT | CASSLAGADQPQHF | . | 14 | TRBV7-9 | . | TRBJ1-5
TGTGCCAGCAGCGTTTCAGGGGATGGGACCCAGTACTTC | CASSVSGDGTQYF | . | 13 | TRBV9 | . | TRBJ2-5
TGTGCCATCACCTCGGGGAGGACTACCTACAATGAGCAGTTCTTC | CAITSGRTTYNEQFF | . | 15 | TRBV7-9 | . | TRBJ2-1
TGCGCCAGCAGTGACTCCCGGACTAGCTCCTACAATGAGCAGTTCTTC | CASSDSRTSSYNEQFF | few | 16 | TRBV10-1 | TRBD2 | TRBJ2-1
TGTGCCTGGAGTGTAGGAGGGGGGGCCCAAGAGACCCAGTACTTC | CAWSVGGGAQETQYF | . | 15 | TRBV30 | . | TRBJ2-5
TGCGCCAGCAGCCTACTCACAGGGAACGGGGAGCTGTTTTTT | CASSLLTGNGELFF | . | 14 | TRBV5-1 | . | TRBJ2-2
TGTGCCTGGTCCAGAGGGGGCGCTTACTATGGCTACACCTTC | CAWSRGGAYYGYTF | few | 14 | TRBV30 | TRBD1 | TRBJ1-2
TGTGCCAGCAGCTTAGAACTAGCGGGAGGAGATACGCAGTATTTT | CASSLELAGGDTQYF | few | 15 | TRBV7-2 | TRBD2 | TRBJ2-3
TGTGCCAGCAGCCGCCGGACAGGGTTCGAGCAGTACTTC | CASSRRTGFEQYF | . | 13 | TRBV5-4 | TRBD1 | TRBJ2-7
TGTGCCAGCAGCTTAACACAGGGTACGAATGAGCAGTTCTTC | CASSLTQGTNEQFF | . | 14 | TRBV7-3 | . | TRBJ2-1
TGTGCCAGCAGCGCTCCCCCATCGAGCTCCTACAATGAGCAGTTCTTC | CASSAPPSSSYNEQFF | . | 16 | TRBV9 | . | TRBJ2-1
TGTGCCAGCAGCAAAGACAGGGGAGGGGAGACCCAGTACTTC | CASSKDRGGETQYF | . | 14 | TRBV7-9 | . | TRBJ2-5
TGTGCCAGCAGTTACTCGGACAGCTACGAGCAGTACTTC | CASSYSDSYEQYF | . | 13 | TRBV6-5 | . | TRBJ2-7
TGCAGTGCTAAAGGACTAGACCGGCAGTTCTTC | CSAKGLDRQFF | . | 11 | TRBV20-1 | TRBD2 | TRBJ2-1
TGTGCCAGCCGAAGGGAGGACAGGTCCTCCTACGAGCAGTACTTC | CASRREDRSSYEQYF | . | 15 | TRBV6-5 | . | TRBJ2-7
TGTGCCTGGACCCAAACGGGAGTCAGGAATGAAAAACTGTTTTTT | CAWTQTGVRNEKLFF | . | 15 | TRBV30 | . | TRBJ1-4
TGTGCCAGCAGCAGCTCGACTGGTTACGAGCAGTACTTC | CASSSSTGYEQYF | . | 13 | TRBV5-4 | . | TRBJ2-7
TGTGCCAGCAGCGGGCAGGGCTATGGCTACACCTTC | CASSGQGYGYTF | . | 12 | TRBV25-1 | . | TRBJ1-2
TGCAGCGTCAATACAGGGGGAGCTGAAGCTTTCTTT | CSVNTGGAEAFF | . | 12 | TRBV29-1 | TRBD1 | TRBJ1-1
TGCGCCAGCAGCCAAGATCGAACTAGCGTTAACTCCTACGAGCAGTACTTC | CASSQDRTSVNSYEQYF | . | 17 | TRBV4-3 | TRBD2 | TRBJ2-7
TGCAGCGTGGACAGGACAGGGGGCGGTCAGTACTTC | CSVDRTGGGQYF | . | 12 | TRBV29-1 | TRBD1 | TRBJ2-4
TGTGCCACCAGCCGGGGGGTTCTCGAGACCCAGTACTTC | CATSRGVLETQYF | . | 13 | TRBV15 | TRBD2 | TRBJ2-5
TGTGCCATCCAGCGGGAGACCTACAATGAGCAGTTCTTC | CAIQRETYNEQFF | once | 13 | TRBV2 | TRBD2 | TRBJ2-1
TGTGCCTGGAAGGGGACAGGGCAAGGCTACACCTTC | CAWKGTGQGYTF | . | 12 | TRBV30 | TRBD1 | TRBJ1-2
TGTGCCTGGAGTAAGCAGGGCCTCCCCTACGAGCAGTACTTC | CAWSKQGLPYEQYF | . | 14 | TRBV30 | . | TRBJ2-7
TGTGCCATCAGTGAGTCGCGGAATTCACCCCTCCACTTT | CAISESRNSPLHF | . | 13 | TRBV10-3 | . | TRBJ1-6
TGCGCCAGCAGCTTGGGGACCGGGACTAGGCCCTACGAGCAGTACTTC | CASSLGTGTRPYEQYF | . | 16 | TRBV5-1 | TRBD2 | TRBJ2-7